This passage covers 8 T cell receptor beta chains from one sample sequenced in a study of cytomegalovirus exposure and HLA in healthy donors. Only in-frame clones appear in the TCRdb table, and some are missing; sequencing was by immunoSEQ multiplex PCR. The sample carries 55,000 to 70,000 clones, about 91% recorded once. The sample comprised PBMCs. These receptors were collected from a woman in her twenties or thirties in good health and CMV-seronegative.

The chain recombines TRBV27 with TRBJ1-5; tentative D call: TRBD1 (5 bases). Germline V CDR1 and CDR2: MNHEY, SMNVEV (reference sequence). V was trimmed by 6 bases and J by 6 bases, leaving 9 bases between them. The CDR3 extends over 12 amino acids. CDR3 residues: CASRGPRQPQHF. The DNA for the CDR3 is TGTGCCAGCAGGGGGCCGCGTCAGCCCCAGCATTTT.

This rearrangement joins TRBV28 to TRBJ2-7; TRBD1 is a possible D gene (6 bases). V lost 7 bases, J lost 3 bases, and 16 bases lay in between. The CDR3 sequence is 14 residues long. Germline V gene sequence: CDR1 MDHEN, CDR2 SYDVKM. DNA of the CDR3: TGTGCCAGCAACCCGGGCCTAGGGGGCTACGAGCAGTACTTC. Protein: CASNPGLGGYEQYF.

The rearrangement links TRBV6-5 to TRBJ2-5; TRBD2 might be the D (5 bases). V dropped 4 bases and J dropped 0 bases, with 9 bases sitting between them. This CDR3 is 14 amino acids long. Per germline, CDR1 MNHEY and CDR2 SVGAGI. The CDR3 sequence is CASSFVGNQETQYF. The DNA for the CDR3 is TGTGCCAGCAGTTTTGTCGGGAACCAAGAGACCCAGTACTTC.

This CDR3 reads CASSFGQGNQPQHF. Here the CDR3 DNA reads TGTGCCAGCAGCTTTGGACAGGGCAATCAGCCCCAGCATTTT. V gene TRBV7-8 combines with J gene TRBJ1-5, with 7 bases lining up with TRBD1. The CDR3 is made up of 14 amino acids. Per the germline V gene, CDR1 is SGHVS and CDR2 is FQNEAQ. The trim removed 3 bases at V and 2 bases at J, leaving 1 base unmatched.

This clone has only a few counts. The rearrangement links TRBV7-7 to TRBJ2-7, with TRBD2 matching 7 bases. V gave up 5 bases and J gave up 6 bases; unmatched junction bases: 16. The germline gives CDR1 SSHAT, CDR2 FNYEAQ (reference sequence). CDR3 length: 16 residues. CDR3 amino acids: CASSQSPSGPNAEQYF. For the CDR3, the DNA is TGTGCCAGCAGCCAGAGTCCTAGCGGCCCGAACGCCGAGCAGTACTTC.

This clone was seen once. The chain joins TRBV7-6 to TRBJ2-5; 8 bases fit TRBD2. J lost 8 bases, V lost 8 bases, and 13 bases had no gene match. Germline V CDR1 and CDR2: SGHVS, FNYEAQ. The CDR3 has 14 amino acids. For the CDR3, the DNA is TGTGCCAGCGCACCAGCGGGAGCGGCCATAACCCAGTACTTC. This encodes CASAPAGAAITQYF.

The chain's CDR3 is CASSIRHLSGSPLYEQFF. CDR3 bases: TGTGCCAGTAGTATTCGACATCTTAGCGGGAGCCCTCTCTACGAGCAGTTCTTC. The gene calls are TRBV19 and TRBJ2-1; the match to TRBD2 covers 9 bases. V gave up 3 bases and J gave up 10 bases; unmatched junction bases: 19. In germline, CDR1 is LNHDA, CDR2 SQIVND (reference sequence). The CDR3 is 18 residues long. Based on the CDR3 plus reference TRBV19 and TRBJ2-1, the full variable domain is DGGITQSPKYLFRKEGQNVTLSCEQNLNHDAMYWYRQDPGQGLRLIYYSQIVNDFQKGDIAEGYSVSREKKESFPLTVTSAQKNPTAFYLCASSIRHLSGSPLYEQFFGPGTRLTVL.

The rearrangement uses TRBV4-1 and TRBJ1-5, with a possible D match to TRBD1 (5 bases). The CDR3 totals 17 residues. The V end was cut by 0 bases, the J end by 4 bases, with 16 bases between. The germline CDR1 and CDR2 sequences are MGHRA and YSYEKL. For the CDR3, the DNA is TGCGCCAGCAGCCAAGAGTGGGCCCGTGGGGGGAATCAGCCCCAGCATTTT. This codes for CASSQEWARGGNQPQHF.